This is a list of T cell receptor beta chains from one sample in a study of blood T cell repertoires in COVID-19. The protocol was immunoSEQ multiplex PCR, while the TCRdb copy is restricted to in-frame clones and leaves out a portion. The sample includes 110,000 to 150,000 clones, 80% to 85% of them seen just once. Sequences were obtained from PBMCs or T cells enriched from blood (not recorded which). The receptors originated from a man aged 35 to 55 with acute COVID-19. Both conserved end residues are part of each CDR3. Each record gives: D gene, clone size, J gene, V gene, CDR3 DNA, CDR3 protein. A D gene is named only where the DNA matches it firmly. Size is stated for part of the rows, as once, few or many counts, or as a class when the clone is expanded.

NA | NA | TRBJ2-5 | TRBV27 | TGTGCCAGCAGTCTCGGGAATCTGGAGACCCAGTACTTC | CASSLGNLETQYF
TRBD2 | NA | TRBJ2-1 | TRBV9 | TGTGCCAGCAGCGCCACTAGCGGGAGACGGTTCGGTGAGCAGTTCTTC | CASSATSGRRFGEQFF
TRBD1 | NA | TRBJ1-5 | TRBV4-2 | TGTGCCAGCAGACCAGGGGGTCCCGGGCGTGGCAATCAGCCCCAGCATTTT | CASRPGGPGRGNQPQHF
NA | NA | TRBJ2-5 | TRBV18 | TGTGCCAGCTCAGACTACGGCCAAGAGACCCAGTACTTC | CASSDYGQETQYF
TRBD1 | NA | TRBJ1-1 | TRBV29-1 | TGCAGCGGGCTCACAGGGGACGACACTGAAGCTTTCTTT | CSGLTGDDTEAFF
NA | NA | TRBJ2-3 | TRBV25-1 | TGTGCCAGCAGTGCTGCTCTCGAGAGCACAGATACGCAGTATTTT | CASSAALESTDTQYF
TRBD1 | NA | TRBJ1-1 | TRBV30 | TGTGCCTGGAGTACAGGGGTCAACACTGAAGCTTTCTTT | CAWSTGVNTEAFF
NA | NA | TRBJ2-7 | TRBV5-1 | TGCGCCAGCAGCGTGGGAGGTTACGAGCAGTACTTC | CASSVGGYEQYF
TRBD1 | few | TRBJ1-1 | TRBV19 | TGTGCCAGTAGTACCTCCGGGACAGGGTACGCTGAAGCTTTCTTT | CASSTSGTGYAEAFF
NA | NA | TRBJ1-1 | TRBV12-3/TRBV12-4 | TGTGCCAGCAGTTACGGTGAGGGAACTGAAGCTTTCTTT | CASSYGEGTEAFF
NA | NA | TRBJ1-1 | TRBV5-6 | TGTGCCAGCAGCTTGGGGGGTTGGGGACAGAACACTGAAGCTTTCTTT | CASSLGGWGQNTEAFF
TRBD1 | NA | TRBJ2-1 | TRBV24-1 | TGTGCCACCAGTGATAGAGCTGCGGGACAGGGACGTAATGAGCAGTTCTTC | CATSDRAAGQGRNEQFF
NA | NA | TRBJ2-5 | TRBV3-1/TRBV3-2 | TGTGCCAGCAGCCAAGAAATTCCCAGGGTGGGGACCCAGTACTTC | CASSQEIPRVGTQYF
NA | NA | TRBJ1-5 | TRBV6-5 | TGTGCCAGCAGTTACTCGACAACCCTCTCTGCCCAGCATTTT | CASSYSTTLSAQHF
TRBD2 | NA | TRBJ2-2 | TRBV28 | TGTGCCAGCAGTTTAGGAGCGGGAGGGCCCTCCGGGGAGCTGTTTTTT | CASSLGAGGPSGELFF
NA | once | TRBJ2-3 | TRBV7-8 | TGTGCCAGCAGCCTACTCTCAGCGACAGATACGCAGTATTTT | CASSLLSATDTQYF